The 27 T cell receptor beta chains given below trace back to one sample, sequenced in a study of blood T cell repertoires in COVID-19. Here immunoSEQ multiplex PCR was the method, and the copy in TCRdb shows in-frame clones only, minus some. Of 150,000 to 200,000 clones listed, around 89% are singletons. The sample was PBMCs or T cells enriched from blood (not recorded which). Receptor source: a woman aged 18-29 years who had recovered from COVID-19.

Note on this clone: Within the sample, other DNA sequences also encode this same CDR3. The gene calls are TRBV4-2 and TRBJ2-7; D possibly corresponds to TRBD2 (5 bases). Trimming removed 2 bases at V and 1 base at J, with 6 bases between. This CDR3 spans 13 amino acids. CDR1 and CDR2 (germline): LGHNA, YNFKEQ. The CDR3 DNA sequence: TGTGCCAGCAGCCAAACGGGGTCCTACGAGCAGTACTTC. Its protein is CASSQTGSYEQYF.

V usage is TRBV19 and J usage is TRBJ2-1; 10 positions match TRBD2. Germline loops: CDR1 LNHDA, CDR2 SQIVND (reference sequence). V was pared by 6 bases and J by 6 bases, with 2 bases of the junction left unmatched. This CDR3 contains 13 residues. CDR3 DNA: TGTGCCAGTAGGACTAGCGGGCTCAATGAGCAGTTCTTC. It codes for CASRTSGLNEQFF.

This sequence joins TRBV7-9 and TRBJ1-5; 10 nucleotides match TRBD1. Unmatched junction bases numbered 3, after V lost 5 bases and J lost 5 bases. The CDR3 has 14 residues. Germline V CDR1 and CDR2: SEHNR, FQNEAQ (reference sequence). This CDR3 is CASSPGTGDQPQHF. The DNA for the CDR3 is TGTGCCAGCAGCCCTGGGACAGGGGATCAGCCCCAGCATTTT.

V usage is TRBV18 and J usage is TRBJ2-7, with 8 positions matching TRBD2. Trimming at V came to 3 bases and at J to 3 bases, leaving 4 bases not matched to a gene. This CDR3 is 14 amino acids long. The germline V gene has CDR1 KGHSH and CDR2 LQKENI. The CDR3 nucleotides read TGTGCCAGCTCACCTAGCGGGATGCACTACGAGCAGTACTTC. Protein: CASSPSGMHYEQYF.

The V and J genes are TRBV7-9 and TRBJ1-3, with D possibly being TRBD1 (5 bases). This CDR3 contains 13 residues. Trimming removed 6 bases at V and 3 bases at J, with 9 bases between. Germline V gene data show CDR1 as SEHNR and CDR2 as FQNEAQ (reference sequence). The CDR3 is CASRSGIGNTIYF. The CDR3 DNA reads as TGTGCCAGCAGGTCAGGGATTGGAAACACCATATATTTT.

The V gene is TRBV2, the J gene TRBJ2-7; D is possibly TRBD1 (6 bases). V shed 3 bases and J shed 0 bases, with 15 bases lying between them. This CDR3 has 16 residues. Germline assignment: CDR1 SNHLY and CDR2 FYNNEI. CDR3 sequence (DNA): TGTGCCAGCAGTGAGAGGGGGACATTGAGCTCCTACGAGCAGTACTTC. Translating it yields CASSERGTLSSYEQYF.

The chain recombines TRBV4-2 with TRBJ1-1; 7 positions agree with TRBD1. V lost 3 bases and J lost 1; bases outside the gene matches: 2. The V gene's germline CDR1 is LGHNA and CDR2 YNFKEQ. The CDR3 is 14 residues long. CDR3 region: CASSQGQTNTEAFF. CDR3 DNA: TGTGCCAGCAGCCAGGGACAGACGAACACTGAAGCTTTCTTT.

This clone was seen once. J is TRBJ2-3 and V is TRBV5-1; TRBD2 matches at 11 bases. CDR3 length: 15 amino acids. CDR1 and CDR2 from the germline V gene are SGHRS and YFSETQ. With V trimmed by 4 bases and J by 0 bases, 1 base remained unmatched. The DNA for the CDR3 is TGCGCCAGCAGCACTAGCGGGAGAAGCACAGATACGCAGTATTTT. Encoded protein: CASSTSGRSTDTQYF.

V is TRBV5-5 and J is TRBJ2-1; TRBD1 matches 10 bases. V dropped 4 bases and J dropped 5; count of bases not matched to a gene: 9. From germline, CDR1 is SGHKS and CDR2 YYEKEE (reference sequence). The CDR3 contains 16 residues. The DNA of the CDR3 is TGTGCCAGCAGCCGAGGGACAGGGGAGAGGCACAATGAGCAGTTCTTC. Translating it yields CASSRGTGERHNEQFF.

V and J are TRBV4-3 and TRBJ2-7; possibly TRBD1 for D (5 bases). Germline CDR1 is LGHNA and CDR2 is YSLEER. The V and J ends lost 1 base and 7 bases respectively, with 14 bases between them. The CDR3 length is 14 residues. CDR3 sequence reads: CASSQGTGPGEQYF. The CDR3 nucleotides read TGCGCCAGCAGCCAAGGAACAGGCCCCGGGGAGCAGTACTTC.

The V gene is TRBV5-1, the J gene TRBJ2-5, with no clear D. Trimming pared 6 bases from V and 0 bases from J, leaving 9 bases between. Germline V gene data show CDR1 as SGHRS and CDR2 as YFSETQ. The CDR3 covers 13 residues. CDR3 in DNA: TGCGCCAGCACCCTCGAGTACCAAGAGACCCAGTACTTC. Its protein is CASTLEYQETQYF.

This chain joins TRBV19 and TRBJ1-5, with a tentative D call TRBD1 (6 bases). The CDR3 spans 14 residues. Germline CDR1 is LNHDA and CDR2 is SQIVND (reference sequence). V lost 4 bases, J lost 5 bases, and 12 bases lay in between. CDR3 DNA sequence: TGTGCCAGTAGTACTCCGCACAGGGATCAGCCCCAGCATTTT. This encodes CASSTPHRDQPQHF.

The V and J genes are TRBV6-6 and TRBJ2-7; 7 nucleotides line up with TRBD1. Germline values: CDR1 MNHNY, CDR2 SVGAGI (reference sequence). CDR3 length: 14 amino acids. The V and J ends lost 2 bases and 4 bases, in that order; junction bases with no gene match: 5. The CDR3 protein is CASSYVGRGYEQYF. In DNA form, the CDR3 reads TGTGCCAGCAGTTACGTGGGCAGGGGGTACGAGCAGTACTTC.

V gene TRBV27 combines with J gene TRBJ2-5, with 8 bases aligning to TRBD2. The CDR3 runs 13 residues. The J segment lost 3 bases and the V segment lost 3 bases, leaving 0 bases of the junction unmatched. Germline assignment: CDR1 MNHEY and CDR2 SMNVEV (reference sequence). The CDR3 nucleotides are TGTGCCAGCAGTTTGACTAGCGAAGAGACCCAGTACTTC. Translating it yields CASSLTSEETQYF.

The chain has TRBV4-1 and TRBJ2-7, with TRBD1 identical over 8 bases. With 4 bases clipped from V and 3 bases from J, the junction kept 11 bases outside the gene matches. The CDR3 covers 16 residues. Germline CDR1 MGHRA, CDR2 YSYEKL. CDR3 sequence: CASSLRETGAYYEQYF. In DNA form, the CDR3 reads TGCGCCAGCAGCCTAAGAGAGACAGGGGCCTACTACGAGCAGTACTTC.

The chain couples TRBV28 to TRBJ2-4; a weak D match, TRBD2 (6 bases). The CDR3 sequence is 16 residues long. V lost 0 bases and J 2 bases, leaving 11 bases between the germline ends. Germline CDR1 MDHEN, CDR2 SYDVKM. CDR3 DNA: TGTGCCAGCAGTTTATGGCTGGGGGGTTCCAAAAACATTCAGTACTTC. Translating gives CASSLWLGGSKNIQYF.

V gene TRBV2 combines with J gene TRBJ2-1; 9 bases line up with TRBD1. V lost 5 bases and J lost 1; bases outside the gene matches: 6. This CDR3 is built from 16 residues. The V gene's germline CDR1 is SNHLY and CDR2 FYNNEI. CDR3 DNA sequence: TGTGCCAGCAGTTCCCGGGACAGGGCTTCCTACAATGAGCAGTTCTTC. Protein sequence: CASSSRDRASYNEQFF.

The CDR3 coding sequence is TGTGCCAGTAGTCTCGGTCTAGTAGCGACAGATACGCAGTATTTT. Translation gives CASSLGLVATDTQYF. The rearrangement joins TRBV19 to TRBJ2-3, with TRBD2 as a possible D gene (5 bases). V lost 5 bases, J lost 3 bases, and 15 bases lay in between. This CDR3 spans 15 amino acids. Germline V gene lookup returns CDR1 LNHDA and CDR2 SQIVND (reference sequence).

This CDR3 reads CAWSAVRSLGEAFF. Here the CDR3 DNA reads TGTGCCTGGAGTGCTGTCAGGTCCTTAGGTGAAGCTTTCTTT. The chain joins TRBV30 to TRBJ1-1; unclear D gene. Deletions cut 1 base from V and 7 bases from J, with 16 bases between. This CDR3 has 14 residues. Germline lookup yields CDR1 GTSNPN and CDR2 SVGIG (reference sequence).

The chain recombines TRBV12-3 or TRBV12-4 with TRBJ2-1; possible D gene TRBD1, 7 bases. The V gene lost 6 bases and the J gene lost 10 bases, with 16 bases spanning the gap. The CDR3 totals 13 residues. CDR3 amino acids: CASSRDSGSEQFF. The CDR3 nucleotides are TGTGCCAGCAGCCGGGACAGCGGGTCGGAGCAGTTCTTC.

A word on this clone: A read error may account for a junction end that differs from germline. The V and J genes are TRBV29-1 and TRBJ2-3, with 7 nucleotides matching TRBD2. This CDR3 has 13 residues. The germline gives CDR1 SQVTM, CDR2 ANQGSEA. CDR3 amino acids: CSVEGRGTNTQYF. CDR3 DNA: TGCAGCGTTGAGGGGAGGGGCACAAATACGCAGTATTTT.

Here the CDR3 DNA reads TGTGCCAGCAGCCCCTTAGGACTAGCGTCTGAGCAGTACTTC. Translation gives CASSPLGLASEQYF. The V gene is TRBV9, the J gene TRBJ2-7; 9 nucleotides agree with TRBD2. CDR3 size: 14 residues. Trimming removed 4 bases from V and 7 bases from J; junction bases left unmatched: 9. Germline V gene sequence: CDR1 SGDLS, CDR2 YYNGEE.

The J gene is TRBJ2-2, the V gene TRBV27, with unresolved D. V dropped 3 bases and J dropped 4 bases, with 9 bases sitting between them. The CDR3 has 14 amino acids. Germline lookup yields CDR1 MNHEY and CDR2 SMNVEV (reference sequence). The CDR3 DNA reads as TGTGCCAGCAGTTTCGGAGAACGCACCGGGGAGCTGTTTTTT. Its protein product is CASSFGERTGELFF.

V usage is TRBV4-3 and J usage is TRBJ2-3, with TRBD1 as a possible D gene (6 bases). The germline gives CDR1 LGHNA, CDR2 YSLEER. Trimming cost V 0 bases and J 2 bases, with 18 bases left between them. The CDR3 has 18 amino acids. The CDR3 here is CASSQEGAQGGVTDTQYF. The CDR3 DNA follows: TGCGCCAGCAGCCAAGAAGGGGCACAGGGTGGCGTCACAGATACGCAGTATTTT.

The chain carries TRBV19 and TRBJ1-6, with D possibly TRBD1 on 5 matching bases. V was shortened by 7 bases and J by 8 bases, with 12 bases between the two germline ends. Germline CDR1 is LNHDA and CDR2 is SQIVND (reference sequence). The CDR3 has 13 residues. The CDR3 bases are TGTGCCAGTACTCTGGACACCTATTCACCCCTCCACTTT. Amino acid sequence: CASTLDTYSPLHF.

On this clone itself: One end of the junction is discordant with germline, which a read error may explain. The rearrangement uses TRBV30 and TRBJ1-2; tentatively, D is TRBD1 (6 bases). The CDR3 consists of 13 residues. The V gene's germline CDR1 is GTSNPN and CDR2 SVGIG (reference sequence). The DNA for the CDR3 is TGTGCCTGGGGGCCGGGGGGCAACTTTGGCTACACCTTC. Protein sequence: CAWGPGGNFGYTF.

The V call is TRBV5-1, the J call TRBJ2-3; D is perhaps TRBD1 (6 bases). Between the trimmed V and J ends, which lost 0 bases and 5 bases, there was a span of 10 bases. The CDR3 totals 14 residues. CDR1 SGHRS and CDR2 YFSETQ come from the germline V gene. The CDR3 region is CASSLAGGQDTQYF. DNA for the CDR3: TGCGCCAGCAGCTTGGCTGGGGGACAAGATACGCAGTATTTT. Full variable domain (remainder filled in from reference TRBV5-1 and TRBJ2-3): KAGVTQTPRYLIKTRGQQVTLSCSPISGHRSVSWYQQTPGQGLQFLFEYFSETQRNKGNFPGRFSGRQFSNSRSEMNVSTLELGDSALYLCASSLAGGQDTQYFGPGTRLTVL.